Following are 20 T cell receptor beta chains from one sample sequenced in a study of blood T cell repertoires in COVID-19. The data were produced by immunoSEQ multiplex PCR, yet TCRdb's version contains in-frame clones alone and is incomplete. The sample has some 260,000 clones, around 84% seen once. The sample consisted of PBMCs or T cells enriched from blood (not recorded which). The receptors were gathered from a man aged 25-45 years with acute COVID-19.

The rearrangement joins TRBV9 to TRBJ1-1; D remains unclear. The CDR3 covers 14 residues. The V end lost 3 bases, the J end lost 3 bases, and 12 bases lay between the germline ends. CDR1 is SGDLS, CDR2 YYNGEE, per germline. The CDR3, as DNA: TGTGCCAGCAGCGCCGATGGGCTGGACACTGAAGCTTTCTTT. Amino acids: CASSADGLDTEAFF.

The rearrangement uses TRBV6-1 and TRBJ1-2, with a tentative D call TRBD1 (6 bases). The length of the CDR3 is 14 residues. Germline V gives CDR1 MNHNS, CDR2 SASEGT. V was cut by 3 bases and J by 8 bases, with 16 bases left in between. The CDR3 is CASSDLVGQLGYTF. In DNA, the CDR3 is TGTGCCAGCAGTGATTTGGTTGGACAGTTAGGCTACACCTTC.

The chain uses TRBV7-9 and TRBJ1-6, with TRBD1 identical over 9 bases. The ends lost 4 bases at V and 10 bases at J; junction bases unmatched: 5. Looked up from germline, CDR1 is SEHNR and CDR2 is FQNEAQ (reference sequence). The CDR3 runs to 14 residues. CDR3 in amino acids: CASSSGDRVSPLHF. In nucleotides, the CDR3 is TGTGCCAGCAGCTCCGGGGACAGGGTATCACCCCTCCACTTT.

The chain links TRBV27 to TRBJ2-2; 7 bases are shared with TRBD1. The CDR3 is 15 amino acids. J gave up 6 bases and V 2 bases, and 6 bases lay outside the gene matches. The germline V gene has CDR1 MNHEY and CDR2 SMNVEV (reference sequence). CDR3 bases: TGTGCCAGCAGTTTACCCCTAGGGGGCCCCGGGGAGCTGTTTTTT. Translation gives CASSLPLGGPGELFF.

The chain is built from TRBV11-2 and TRBJ1-4; 7 bases align to TRBD1. From germline, CDR1 is SGHAT and CDR2 FQNNGV. The CDR3 runs to 15 residues. With V trimmed by 2 bases and J by 5 bases, 5 bases remained unmatched. The CDR3 spells CASSLPSTGNEKLFF. DNA of the CDR3: TGTGCCAGCAGCTTACCCTCGACAGGGAATGAAAAACTGTTTTTT.

V is TRBV27 and J is TRBJ2-3; D is ambiguous. Trimming took off 2 bases at V and 0 bases at J, with 9 bases between the two ends. Germline loops: CDR1 MNHEY, CDR2 SMNVEV (reference sequence). The length of the CDR3 is 15 residues. The CDR3 loop reads CASSLNQASTDTQYF. The CDR3 DNA reads as TGTGCCAGCAGTTTAAACCAGGCGAGCACAGATACGCAGTATTTT.

This clone was seen only a few times. CDR3 sequence reads: CASSWGQGLSEAFF. In DNA, the CDR3 is TGTGCCAGCAGCTGGGGACAGGGTTTAAGTGAAGCTTTCTTT. The rearrangement joins TRBV5-4 to TRBJ1-1, with TRBD1 matching 9 bases. The germline V gene encodes CDR1 SGHNT and CDR2 YYREEE (reference sequence). CDR3 length equals 14 residues. V lost 3 bases and J lost 7; bases outside the gene matches: 7.

This clone was seen a handful of times. This rearrangement joins TRBV7-8 to TRBJ1-5; no clear D gene. The CDR3 runs 13 residues. V gave up 0 bases and J gave up 4 bases, with 4 bases separating them. Looked up from germline, CDR1 is SGHVS and CDR2 is FQNEAQ. The CDR3 DNA reads as TGTGCCAGCAGCTTAGCTCAGAATCAGCCCCAGCATTTT. This sequence encodes CASSLAQNQPQHF.

This clone was counted a single time. V is TRBV4-3 and J is TRBJ1-2, with 8 bases identical to TRBD1. Germline CDR1 is LGHNA and CDR2 is YSLEER. This CDR3 comprises 15 residues. The V segment lost 4 bases and the J segment 0 bases; nucleotides outside the gene matches: 4. CDR3 amino acids: CASSLGQVPNYGYTF. The CDR3 region has the DNA TGCGCCAGCAGCCTGGGACAGGTACCTAACTATGGCTACACCTTC.

V is TRBV5-5 and J is TRBJ2-7; D is possibly TRBD2 (6 bases). CDR1 and CDR2 from the germline V gene are SGHKS and YYEKEE (reference sequence). Trimming shortened V by 0 bases and J by 2 bases, and 12 bases separated the two germline ends. This CDR3 comprises 15 residues. CDR3 sequence reads: CASSLAGGRTYEQYV. DNA for the CDR3: TGTGCCAGCAGCTTGGCCGGGGGTCGAACCTACGAGCAGTACGTC.

The J gene is TRBJ1-2, the V gene TRBV20-1; possible D gene TRBD1, 5 bases. Germline CDR1 is DFQATT and CDR2 is SNEGSKA (reference sequence). V lost 7 bases and J lost 10, with 16 bases in between. The length of the CDR3 is 11 residues. The CDR3 reads CSEAGLLDYTF. For the CDR3, the DNA is TGCAGTGAGGCAGGGCTACTGGACTACACCTTC.

The V gene is TRBV10-3, the J gene TRBJ2-5; D ambiguous. V dropped 5 bases and J dropped 5 bases, with 15 bases sitting between them. The CDR3 runs to 14 residues. Germline V gene lookup returns CDR1 ENHRY and CDR2 SYGVKD. The CDR3 sequence is CAISSLINKETQYF. CDR3 nucleotides: TGTGCCATCAGTAGCCTGATTAATAAGGAGACCCAGTACTTC.

Here the CDR3 DNA reads TGTGCCACCAGTGGAGAGTTGCAGGGGGACTACAATGAGCAGTTCTTC. It is translated as CATSGELQGDYNEQFF. The V call is TRBV24-1, the J call TRBJ2-1; 7 bases fit TRBD1. Germline V gene data show CDR1 as KGHDR and CDR2 as SFDVKD. The CDR3 runs to 16 residues. With V trimmed by 5 bases and J by 3 bases, 9 bases remained unmatched.

The V call is TRBV6-5, the J call TRBJ2-5; weak D call: TRBD1 (6 bases). Germline V gene lookup returns CDR1 MNHEY and CDR2 SVGAGI. CDR3 length: 13 amino acids. The V and J ends lost 4 bases and 7 bases respectively, with 13 bases between them. As DNA, the CDR3 is TGTGCCAGCAGTTCCGGGACATCGGCGACCCAGTACTTC. It codes for CASSSGTSATQYF.

The chain recombines TRBV18 with TRBJ1-2; maybe TRBD1 (6 bases). The CDR3 runs to 13 residues. V was cut by 3 bases and J by 7 bases, with 12 bases left in between. Germline V lookup: CDR1 KGHSH, CDR2 LQKENI. The CDR3: CASSPVRTAGYTF. In DNA form, the CDR3 reads TGTGCCAGCTCACCCGTTAGGACAGCTGGCTACACCTTC.

The chain couples TRBV5-8 to TRBJ2-6; D gene uncertain. There are 15 residues in the CDR3. Germline CDR1 SGHTS, CDR2 YDEGEE. The V end was cut by 5 bases, the J end by 0 bases, with 9 bases between. DNA of the CDR3: TGTGCCAGCAGATACGTCAGCTCTGGGGCCAACGTCCTGACTTTC. This sequence encodes CASRYVSSGANVLTF. Looking up the rest from reference TRBV5-8 and TRBJ2-6 gives the full variable domain: EAGVTQSPTHLIKTRGQQATLRCSPISGHTSVYWYQQALGLGLQFLLWYDEGEERNRGNFPPRFSGRQFPNYSSELNVNALELEDSALYLCASRYVSSGANVLTFGAGSRLTVL.

As for this clone: The junction does not match germline at one end; this may be a read error. The V call is TRBV5-1, the J call TRBJ2-1; TRBD2 matches 11 bases. This CDR3 contains 15 residues. Germline V gives CDR1 SGHRS, CDR2 YFSETQ. CDR3: CASSLWTSGSNEQFF. The CDR3 bases are TGTGCCAGCAGCTTGTGGACTAGCGGGTCGAATGAGCAGTTCTTC.

This sequence joins TRBV28 and TRBJ2-7, with TRBD2 matching over 11 bases. The length of the CDR3 is 15 residues. V lost 6 bases and J lost 1; bases outside the gene matches: 5. Germline CDR1 MDHEN, CDR2 SYDVKM. This chain's CDR3 is CASRTTSGGSYEQYV. CDR3 nucleotides: TGTGCCAGCAGAACAACTAGCGGGGGTTCCTACGAGCAGTACGTC.

With respect to this clone: Within the sample, other DNA sequences also encode this same CDR3. The V and J genes are TRBV19 and TRBJ2-2; 7 bases are a match to TRBD2. Trimming removed 1 base from V and 8 bases from J; junction bases left unmatched: 4. The germline V gene encodes CDR1 LNHDA and CDR2 SQIVND (reference sequence). This CDR3 has 14 amino acids. This chain's CDR3 is CASSIAGGTGELFF. In DNA form, the CDR3 reads TGTGCCAGTAGTATAGCGGGAGGAACAGGGGAGCTGTTTTTT.

This chain uses TRBV10-3 with TRBJ1-5; D unclear. CDR3 length equals 15 residues. The V end was cut by 3 bases, the J end by 0 bases, with 9 bases between. Germline values: CDR1 ENHRY, CDR2 SYGVKD. The CDR3 DNA reads TGTGCCATCAGTGACCGTCAGGTTAGCAATCAGCCCCAGCATTTT. It is translated as CAISDRQVSNQPQHF.